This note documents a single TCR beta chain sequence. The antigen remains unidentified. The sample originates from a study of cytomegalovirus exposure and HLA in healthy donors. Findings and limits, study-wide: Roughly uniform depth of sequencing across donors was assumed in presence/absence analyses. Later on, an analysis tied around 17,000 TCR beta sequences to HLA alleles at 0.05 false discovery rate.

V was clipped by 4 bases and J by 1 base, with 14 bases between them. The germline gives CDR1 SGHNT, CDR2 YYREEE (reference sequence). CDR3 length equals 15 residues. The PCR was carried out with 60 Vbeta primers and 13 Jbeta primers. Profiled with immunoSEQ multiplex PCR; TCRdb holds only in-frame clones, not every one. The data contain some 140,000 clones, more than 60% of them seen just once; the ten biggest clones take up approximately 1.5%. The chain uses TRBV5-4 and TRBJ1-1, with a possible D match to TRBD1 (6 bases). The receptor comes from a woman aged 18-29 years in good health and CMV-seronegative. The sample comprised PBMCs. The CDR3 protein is CASSSGGRENTEAFF. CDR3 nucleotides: TGTGCCAGCAGCAGCGGGGGGCGAGAGAACACTGAAGCTTTCTTT.